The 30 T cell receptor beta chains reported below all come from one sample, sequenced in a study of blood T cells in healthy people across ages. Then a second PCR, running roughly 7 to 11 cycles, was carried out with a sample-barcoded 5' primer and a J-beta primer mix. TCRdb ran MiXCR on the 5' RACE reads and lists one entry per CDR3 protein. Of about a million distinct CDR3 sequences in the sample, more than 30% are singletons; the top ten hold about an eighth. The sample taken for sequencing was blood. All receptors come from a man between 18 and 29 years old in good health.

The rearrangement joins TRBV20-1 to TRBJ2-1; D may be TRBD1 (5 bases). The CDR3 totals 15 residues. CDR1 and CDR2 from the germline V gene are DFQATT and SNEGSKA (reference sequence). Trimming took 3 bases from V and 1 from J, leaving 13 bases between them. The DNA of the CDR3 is TGCAGTGCTAGTGAAGGGGATCTATCCTACAATGAGCAGTTCTTC. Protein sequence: CSASEGDLSYNEQFF.

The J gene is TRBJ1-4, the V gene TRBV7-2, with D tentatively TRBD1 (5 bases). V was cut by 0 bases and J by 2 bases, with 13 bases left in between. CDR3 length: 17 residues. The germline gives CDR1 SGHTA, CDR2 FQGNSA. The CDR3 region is CASSLARGVLTNEKLFF. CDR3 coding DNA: TGTGCCAGCAGCTTAGCGCGGGGGGTGTTGACTAATGAAAAACTGTTTTTT.

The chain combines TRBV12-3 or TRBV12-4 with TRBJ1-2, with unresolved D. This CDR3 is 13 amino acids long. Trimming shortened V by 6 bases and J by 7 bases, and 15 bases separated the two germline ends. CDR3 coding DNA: TGTGCCAGCAGATCGGGGTTAGAGGGTGGCTACACCTTC. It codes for CASRSGLEGGYTF.

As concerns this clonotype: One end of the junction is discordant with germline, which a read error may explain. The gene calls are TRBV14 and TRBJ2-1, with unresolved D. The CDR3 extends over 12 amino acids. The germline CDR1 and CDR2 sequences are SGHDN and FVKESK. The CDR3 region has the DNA TGTACCAGCAGCTACCGGCGGCATGAGCAGTTCTTC. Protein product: CTSSYRRHEQFF. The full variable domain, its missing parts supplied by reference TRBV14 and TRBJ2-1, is EAGVTQFPSHSVIEKGQTVTLRCDPISGHDNLYWYRRVMGKEIKFLLHFVKESKQDESGMPNNRFLAERTGGTYSTLKVQPAELEDSGVYFCTSSYRRHEQFFGPGTRLTVL.

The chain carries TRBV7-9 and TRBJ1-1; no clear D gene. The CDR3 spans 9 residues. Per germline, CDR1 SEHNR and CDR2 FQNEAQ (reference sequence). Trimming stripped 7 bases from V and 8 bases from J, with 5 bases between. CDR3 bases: TGTGCCAGCAAACCCGAAGCTTTCTTT. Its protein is CASKPEAFF.

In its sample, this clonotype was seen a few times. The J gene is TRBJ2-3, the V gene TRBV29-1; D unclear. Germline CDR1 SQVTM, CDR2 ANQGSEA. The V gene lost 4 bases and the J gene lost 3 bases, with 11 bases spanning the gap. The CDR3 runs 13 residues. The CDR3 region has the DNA TGCAGCGTTGCGGCGACATTAACAGATACGCAGTATTTT. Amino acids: CSVAATLTDTQYF.

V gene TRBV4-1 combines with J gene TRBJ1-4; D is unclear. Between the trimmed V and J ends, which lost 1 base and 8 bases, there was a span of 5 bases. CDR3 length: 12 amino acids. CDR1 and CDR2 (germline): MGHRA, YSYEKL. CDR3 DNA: TGCGCCAGCAGCCAAGCATACGAAAAACTGTTTTTT. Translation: CASSQAYEKLFF.

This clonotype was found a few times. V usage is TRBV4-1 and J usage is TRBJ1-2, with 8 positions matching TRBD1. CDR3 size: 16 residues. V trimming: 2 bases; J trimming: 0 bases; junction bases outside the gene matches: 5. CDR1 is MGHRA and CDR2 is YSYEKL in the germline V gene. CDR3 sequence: CASSQPDRATNYGYTF. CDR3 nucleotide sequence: TGCGCCAGCAGCCAACCGGACAGGGCAACTAACTATGGCTACACCTTC.

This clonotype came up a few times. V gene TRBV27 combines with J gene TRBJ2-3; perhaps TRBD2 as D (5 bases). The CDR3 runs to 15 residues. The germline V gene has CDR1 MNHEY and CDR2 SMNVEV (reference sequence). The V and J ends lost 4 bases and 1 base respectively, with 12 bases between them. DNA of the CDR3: TGTGCCAGCAGTTGGACTCCCGGGGGCACAGATACGCAGTATTTT. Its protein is CASSWTPGGTDTQYF.

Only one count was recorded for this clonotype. The CDR3 sequence: CASSAGTESTDTQYF. The CDR3 DNA is TGTGCCAGCAGTGCCGGGACAGAGAGCACAGATACGCAGTATTTT. The rearrangement links TRBV12-3 or TRBV12-4 to TRBJ2-3, with 7 bases aligning to TRBD1. Losses at the gene ends were 5 bases for V and 0 bases for J; bases not matched to a gene: 5. There are 15 residues in the CDR3.

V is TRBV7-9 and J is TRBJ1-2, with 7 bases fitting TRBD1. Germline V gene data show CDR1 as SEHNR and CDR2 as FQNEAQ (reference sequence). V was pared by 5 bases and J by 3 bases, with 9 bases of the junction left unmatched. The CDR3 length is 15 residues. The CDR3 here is CASSPEGGLYYGYTF. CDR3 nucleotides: TGTGCCAGCAGCCCTGAAGGGGGCTTATACTATGGCTACACCTTC.

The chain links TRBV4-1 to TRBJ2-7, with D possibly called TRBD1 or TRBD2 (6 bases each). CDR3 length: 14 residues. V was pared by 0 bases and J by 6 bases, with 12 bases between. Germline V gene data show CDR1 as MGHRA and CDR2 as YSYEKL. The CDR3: CASSQESGACEQYF. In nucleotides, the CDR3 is TGCGCCAGCAGCCAAGAGTCGGGGGCCTGCGAGCAGTACTTC.

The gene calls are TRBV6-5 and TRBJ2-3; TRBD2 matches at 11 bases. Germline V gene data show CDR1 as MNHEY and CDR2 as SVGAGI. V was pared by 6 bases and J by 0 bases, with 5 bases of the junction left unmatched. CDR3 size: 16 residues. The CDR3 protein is CASRDLAGGSTDTQYF. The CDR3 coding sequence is TGTGCCAGCAGGGATCTAGCGGGGGGCAGCACAGATACGCAGTATTTT.

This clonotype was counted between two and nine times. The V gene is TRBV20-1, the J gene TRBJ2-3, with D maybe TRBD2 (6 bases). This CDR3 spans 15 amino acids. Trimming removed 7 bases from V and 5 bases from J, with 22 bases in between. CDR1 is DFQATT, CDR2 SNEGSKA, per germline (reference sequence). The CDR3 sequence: CSVHLPGLPLDTQYF. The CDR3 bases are TGCAGTGTTCACCTTCCGGGACTCCCACTAGATACGCAGTATTTT.

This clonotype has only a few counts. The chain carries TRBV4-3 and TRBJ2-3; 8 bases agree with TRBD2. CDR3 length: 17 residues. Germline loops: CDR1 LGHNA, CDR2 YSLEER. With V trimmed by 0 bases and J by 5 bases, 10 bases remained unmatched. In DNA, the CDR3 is TGCGCCAGCAGCCAAGATCCTCGGCGGGGGGCGAGAGATACGCAGTATTTT. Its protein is CASSQDPRRGARDTQYF.

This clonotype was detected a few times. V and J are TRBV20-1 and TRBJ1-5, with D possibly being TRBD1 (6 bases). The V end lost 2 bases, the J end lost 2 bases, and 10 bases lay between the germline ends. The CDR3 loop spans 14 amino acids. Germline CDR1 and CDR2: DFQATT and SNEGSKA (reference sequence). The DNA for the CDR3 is TGCAGTGCTAGAACAGGGCACGGCAATCAGCCCCAGCATTTT. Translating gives CSARTGHGNQPQHF.

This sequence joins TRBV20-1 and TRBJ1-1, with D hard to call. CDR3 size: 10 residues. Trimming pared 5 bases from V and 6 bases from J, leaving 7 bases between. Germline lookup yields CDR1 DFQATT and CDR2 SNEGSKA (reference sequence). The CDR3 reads CSALTPEAFF. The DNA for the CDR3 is TGCAGTGCTCTGACACCTGAAGCTTTCTTT.

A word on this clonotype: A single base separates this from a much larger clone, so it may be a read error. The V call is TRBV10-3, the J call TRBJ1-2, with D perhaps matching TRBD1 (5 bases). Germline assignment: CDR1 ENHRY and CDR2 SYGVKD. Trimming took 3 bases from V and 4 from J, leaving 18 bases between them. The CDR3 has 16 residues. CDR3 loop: CAISESQLQASYGYTF. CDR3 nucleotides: TGTGCCATCAGTGAATCTCAATTACAGGCTTCCTATGGCTACACCTTC.

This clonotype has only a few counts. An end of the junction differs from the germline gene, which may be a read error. CDR3 coding DNA: TGCGCCAGCAGCCCGCGGGGACAGGGCACCCAGAACGCTGAAGCTTTCTTT. Translating gives CASSPRGQGTQNAEAFF. The J gene is TRBJ1-1, the V gene TRBV4-1; 9 bases fit TRBD1. The germline V gene encodes CDR1 MGHRA and CDR2 YSYEKL. The CDR3 totals 17 residues.

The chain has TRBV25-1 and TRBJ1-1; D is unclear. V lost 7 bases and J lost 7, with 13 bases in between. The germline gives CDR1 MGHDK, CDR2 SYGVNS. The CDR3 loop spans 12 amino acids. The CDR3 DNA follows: TGTGCCAGCAAGGCGGCCTGGGGTGAAGCTTTCTTT. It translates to CASKAAWGEAFF.

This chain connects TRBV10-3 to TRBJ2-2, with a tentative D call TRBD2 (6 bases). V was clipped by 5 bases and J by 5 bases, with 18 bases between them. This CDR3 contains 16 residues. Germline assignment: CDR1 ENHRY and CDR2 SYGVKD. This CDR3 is CAISKAGTEGTGELFF. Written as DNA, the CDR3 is TGTGCCATCAGTAAAGCCGGGACGGAGGGAACCGGGGAGCTGTTTTTT.

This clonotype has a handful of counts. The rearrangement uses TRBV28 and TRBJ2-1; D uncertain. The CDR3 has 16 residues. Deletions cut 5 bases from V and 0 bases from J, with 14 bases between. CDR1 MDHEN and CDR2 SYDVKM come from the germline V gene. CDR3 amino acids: CASSQTNGISYNEQFF. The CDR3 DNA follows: TGTGCCAGCAGTCAAACAAATGGGATCTCCTACAATGAGCAGTTCTTC.

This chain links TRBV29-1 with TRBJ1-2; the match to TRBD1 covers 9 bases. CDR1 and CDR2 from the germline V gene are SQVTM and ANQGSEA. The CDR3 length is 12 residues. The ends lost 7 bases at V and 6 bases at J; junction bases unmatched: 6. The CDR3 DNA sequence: TGCAGCGCGACAGGGGGAGAGAATGGCTACACCTTC. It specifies CSATGGENGYTF.

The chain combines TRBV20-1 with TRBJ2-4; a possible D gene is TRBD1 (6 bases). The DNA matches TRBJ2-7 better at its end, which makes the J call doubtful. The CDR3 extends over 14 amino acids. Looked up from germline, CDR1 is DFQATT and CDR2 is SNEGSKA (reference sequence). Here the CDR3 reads CSVHRVGQLCEQYF. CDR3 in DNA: TGCAGTGTCCATAGGGTGGGACAACTGTGCGAGCAGTACTTC.

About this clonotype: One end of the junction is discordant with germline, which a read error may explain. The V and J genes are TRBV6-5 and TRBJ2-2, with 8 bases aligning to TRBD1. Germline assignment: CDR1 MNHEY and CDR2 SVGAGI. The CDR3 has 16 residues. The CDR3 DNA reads TGTGCCAGCAGTTACGCTAACAGGGGGAACGCCGGGGAGCTGTTTTTT. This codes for CASSYANRGNAGELFF.

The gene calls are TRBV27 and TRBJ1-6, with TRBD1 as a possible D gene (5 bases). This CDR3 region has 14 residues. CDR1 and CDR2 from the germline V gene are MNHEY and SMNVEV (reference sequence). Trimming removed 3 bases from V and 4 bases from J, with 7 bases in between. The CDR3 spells CASSFRQYNSPLHF. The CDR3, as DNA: TGTGCCAGCAGTTTCAGACAGTATAATTCACCCCTCCACTTT.

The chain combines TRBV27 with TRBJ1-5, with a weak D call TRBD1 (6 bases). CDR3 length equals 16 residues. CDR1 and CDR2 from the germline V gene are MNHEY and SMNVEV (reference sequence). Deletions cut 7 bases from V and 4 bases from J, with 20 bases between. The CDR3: CASNKGTRGVNQPQHF. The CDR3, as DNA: TGTGCCAGCAATAAAGGGACCAGGGGCGTAAATCAGCCCCAGCATTTT.

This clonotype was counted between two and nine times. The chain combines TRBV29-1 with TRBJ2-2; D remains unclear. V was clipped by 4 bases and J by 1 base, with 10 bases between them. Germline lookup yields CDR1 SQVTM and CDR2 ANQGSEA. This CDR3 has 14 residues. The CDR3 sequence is CSVVGSGNTGELFF. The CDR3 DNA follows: TGCAGCGTTGTGGGGTCAGGGAACACCGGGGAGCTGTTTTTT.

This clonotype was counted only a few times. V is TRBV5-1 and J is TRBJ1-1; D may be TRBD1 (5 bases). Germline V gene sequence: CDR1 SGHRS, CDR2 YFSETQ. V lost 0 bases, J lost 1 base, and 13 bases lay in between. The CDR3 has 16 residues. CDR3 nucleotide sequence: TGCGCCAGCAGCTTGGGTCAGGGCAACGCGAACACTGAAGCTTTCTTT. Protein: CASSLGQGNANTEAFF.

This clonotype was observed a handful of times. The DNA for the CDR3 is TGCGCCAGCAGCCAAGATTTGACAGGTCGTATGAACATTCAGTACTTC. Translation gives CASSQDLTGRMNIQYF. This sequence joins TRBV4-3 and TRBJ2-4, with D maybe TRBD1 (6 bases). Trimming took off 0 bases at V and 7 bases at J, with 16 bases between the two ends. The germline CDR1 and CDR2 sequences are LGHNA and YSLEER. This CDR3 has 16 residues.